The 22 T cell receptor beta chains listed next were all sequenced from one sample in a study of shared clonotypes between healthy human individuals. Naive CD8 isolation took CD45RO-negative cells positively selected for CCR7 and excluded terminally differentiated effector memory CD45RA+ cells. Measured with immunoSEQ multiplex PCR; TCRdb has only the in-frame clones, and not every one. The repertoire holds around 2,000,000 clones, with about 95% as singletons. Sequencing input: naive CD8+ T cells sorted from blood. These receptors originate from a man in his late teens or twenties in good health.

The V gene is TRBV19, the J gene TRBJ2-7, with D perhaps TRBD1 (6 bases). The CDR3 loop spans 15 amino acids. V lost 3 bases and J lost 2, with 14 bases in between. The V gene's germline CDR1 is LNHDA and CDR2 SQIVND (reference sequence). CDR3 amino acids: CASSITAGETYEQYF. The DNA of the CDR3 is TGTGCCAGTAGTATCACGGCAGGGGAGACCTACGAGCAGTACTTC.

This rearrangement joins TRBV4-3 to TRBJ2-5, with D possibly being TRBD1 or TRBD2 (5 bases each). This CDR3 has 18 amino acids. Germline lookup yields CDR1 LGHNA and CDR2 YSLEER. The V gene lost 0 bases and the J gene lost 5 bases, with 22 bases spanning the gap. DNA for the CDR3: TGCGCCAGCAGCCAAGATTTGTCTTCGGGACCACCTGGGGAGACCCAGTACTTC. It specifies CASSQDLSSGPPGETQYF.

The CDR3 protein is CASSATGQRGNTGELFF. The CDR3 bases are TGTGCCAGCAGTGCCACCGGGCAAAGGGGGAACACCGGGGAGCTGTTTTTT. V is TRBV27 and J is TRBJ2-2; maybe TRBD1 (5 bases). Trimming removed 5 bases from V and 1 base from J, with 17 bases in between. The CDR3 length is 17 residues. From germline, CDR1 is MNHEY and CDR2 SMNVEV (reference sequence).

The gene calls are TRBV7-2 and TRBJ1-5; D call uncertain. This CDR3 contains 13 residues. Germline-derived CDR1 and CDR2 are SGHTA and FQGNSA. Trimming shortened V by 2 bases and J by 1 base, and 3 bases separated the two germline ends. In DNA form, the CDR3 reads TGTGCCAGCAGCTTATTCAGCAATCAGCCCCAGCATTTT. It is translated as CASSLFSNQPQHF.

V gene TRBV5-4 combines with J gene TRBJ2-1; 9 positions match TRBD2. CDR3 length: 14 residues. V was clipped by 4 bases and J by 7 bases; unmatched bases: 6. Per germline, CDR1 SGHNT and CDR2 YYREEE (reference sequence). CDR3 sequence (DNA): TGTGCCAGCAGCGAAAGCGGGGGGTGGAATGAGCAGTTCTTC. Protein sequence: CASSESGGWNEQFF.

This chain joins TRBV5-6 and TRBJ2-7, with 7 bases fitting TRBD1. Trimming cost V 4 bases and J 4 bases; bases outside gene matches: 5. Germline CDR1 is SGHDT and CDR2 is YYEEEE. The CDR3 loop spans 13 amino acids. CDR3 nucleotide sequence: TGTGCCAGCAGCGACCGACAGGGATACGAGCAGTACTTC. Its protein product is CASSDRQGYEQYF.

This clone was detected only once. The V call is TRBV7-2, the J call TRBJ2-5, with 10 bases that match TRBD2. Trimming at V came to 6 bases and at J to 4 bases, leaving 8 bases not matched to a gene. In germline, CDR1 is SGHTA, CDR2 FQGNSA. This CDR3 is built from 15 residues. The CDR3 reads CASRPSGSLGETQYF. CDR3 bases: TGTGCCAGCAGACCTAGCGGGAGTTTAGGAGAGACCCAGTACTTC.

Of note for this clone: This sequence may be a read error, since a much larger clone differs from it by one base. The sample contains more than one DNA sequence encoding this CDR3. The J gene is TRBJ1-5, the V gene TRBV7-9; D gene ambiguous. Germline assignment: CDR1 SEHNR and CDR2 FQNEAQ (reference sequence). The CDR3 loop spans 12 amino acids. Trimming pared 1 base from V and 5 bases from J, leaving 3 bases between. CDR3 nucleotide sequence: TGTGCCAGCAGCTTAGGATATCAGCCCCAGCATTTT. Its translation is CASSLGYQPQHF.

A word on this clone: Other DNA sequences in the same sample also yield this CDR3. The chain is built from TRBV6-5 and TRBJ1-2; D gene unclear. Germline-derived CDR1 and CDR2 are MNHEY and SVGAGI. The ends were cut back, 0 bases at V and 0 bases at J, with 5 bases in the middle. The CDR3 has 14 residues. The CDR3 spells CASSYSGSNYGYTF. CDR3 nucleotides: TGTGCCAGCAGTTACTCTGGGTCTAACTATGGCTACACCTTC.

The chain joins TRBV13 to TRBJ2-5, with 7 nucleotides matching TRBD2. Losses at the gene ends were 5 bases for V and 5 bases for J; bases not matched to a gene: 5. Germline-derived CDR1 and CDR2 are PRHDT and FYEKMQ (reference sequence). This CDR3 contains 13 residues. The CDR3 nucleotides read TGTGCCAGCAGCGTCGGGGGGTCCGAGACCCAGTACTTC. This encodes CASSVGGSETQYF. The variable domain in full, completed from reference TRBV13 and TRBJ2-5, reads AAGVIQSPRHLIKEKRETATLKCYPIPRHDTVYWYQQGPGQDPQFLISFYEKMQSDKGSIPDRFSAQQFSDYHSELNMSSLELGDSALYFCASSVGGSETQYFGPGTRLLVL.

J is TRBJ1-1 and V is TRBV6-5; possibly TRBD1 for D (6 bases). Germline-derived CDR1 and CDR2 are MNHEY and SVGAGI. V was cut by 6 bases and J by 5 bases, with 16 bases left in between. The CDR3 runs 14 residues. The CDR3 DNA sequence: TGTGCCAGCAGATTACAGGGAGTTGTTACTGAAGCTTTCTTT. Translating it yields CASRLQGVVTEAFF.

The chain has TRBV5-4 and TRBJ2-5; D not resolved. The germline V gene has CDR1 SGHNT and CDR2 YYREEE (reference sequence). The V gene lost 9 bases and the J gene lost 0 bases, with 9 bases spanning the gap. CDR3 size: 12 residues. In DNA form, the CDR3 reads TGTGCCACCAGAAGTTACCAAGAGACCCAGTACTTC. This gives the protein CATRSYQETQYF.

The chain carries TRBV4-1 and TRBJ1-5, with 7 bases fitting TRBD1. The CDR3 runs to 15 residues. In germline, CDR1 is MGHRA, CDR2 YSYEKL. V lost 2 bases, J lost 4 bases, and 5 bases stayed unmatched. CDR3: CASSQITGANQPQHF. DNA of the CDR3: TGCGCCAGCAGCCAAATAACAGGGGCGAATCAGCCCCAGCATTTT.

The chain has TRBV9 and TRBJ1-1; 8 bases line up with TRBD1. The CDR3 is made up of 12 amino acids. V trimming: 6 bases; J trimming: 4 bases; junction bases outside the gene matches: 2. Germline values: CDR1 SGDLS, CDR2 YYNGEE. Written as DNA, the CDR3 is TGTGCCAGCAACAGGGGGGGCACTGAAGCTTTCTTT. As protein: CASNRGGTEAFF.

Concerning this clone: The same CDR3 also results from other DNA sequences found in this sample. This chain links TRBV27 with TRBJ2-7; D possibly corresponds to TRBD2 (5 bases). This CDR3 spans 13 amino acids. Trimming left V 2 bases short and J 3 bases short, with 8 bases between. Germline assignment: CDR1 MNHEY and CDR2 SMNVEV (reference sequence). The chain's CDR3 is CASSLTGDYEQYF. CDR3 coding DNA: TGTGCCAGCAGTTTAACCGGGGACTACGAGCAGTACTTC.

The rearrangement uses TRBV5-4 and TRBJ2-7; D is perhaps TRBD2 (6 bases). The CDR3 contains 14 residues. V gave up 1 base and J gave up 5 bases, with 13 bases separating them. The germline gives CDR1 SGHNT, CDR2 YYREEE (reference sequence). CDR3 amino acids: CASSLLWEDHEQYF. DNA of the CDR3: TGTGCCAGCAGCTTGCTCTGGGAGGACCACGAGCAGTACTTC.

A single count supports this clone. The chain carries TRBV6-1 and TRBJ2-3; no definite D call. The CDR3 is 16 amino acids. Trimming removed 2 bases from V and 0 bases from J, with 12 bases in between. The V gene's germline CDR1 is MNHNS and CDR2 SASEGT. The CDR3 sequence is CASSENAGSSTDTQYF. CDR3 coding DNA: TGTGCCAGCAGTGAAAACGCCGGTTCTAGCACAGATACGCAGTATTTT.

The gene calls are TRBV10-2 and TRBJ2-7; TRBD1 matches 8 bases. The germline gives CDR1 WSHSY, CDR2 SAAADI. Trimming took 6 bases from V and 5 from J; bases not matched to a gene: 12. The CDR3 spans 15 residues. CDR3 in amino acids: CASRQTGAPLDEQYF. The CDR3 DNA follows: TGCGCCAGCAGACAGACAGGGGCCCCTTTAGACGAGCAGTACTTC.

The rearrangement links TRBV27 to TRBJ2-1; D may be TRBD2 (7 bases). V dropped 4 bases and J dropped 6 bases, with 16 bases sitting between them. In germline, CDR1 is MNHEY, CDR2 SMNVEV (reference sequence). This CDR3 region has 15 residues. CDR3 amino acids: CASSSPGGTPNEQFF. CDR3 sequence (DNA): TGTGCCAGCAGTTCCCCGGGGGGCACTCCCAATGAGCAGTTCTTC.

V and J are TRBV30 and TRBJ2-7, with D unclear. The CDR3 is made up of 12 amino acids. V gave up 2 bases and J gave up 3 bases, with 8 bases separating them. Germline values: CDR1 GTSNPN, CDR2 SVGIG (reference sequence). The CDR3 loop reads CAWSHSNYEQYF. The CDR3, as DNA: TGTGCCTGGAGTCATAGCAACTACGAGCAGTACTTC.

About this clone itself: Other DNA sequences in the same sample also yield this CDR3. The rearrangement joins TRBV11-2 to TRBJ2-7; 8 bases align to TRBD1. CDR1 and CDR2 (germline): SGHAT, FQNNGV. The CDR3 spans 13 residues. The junction had 1 base not matched to a gene; V was cut back by 2 bases and J by 4 bases. The CDR3 sequence: CASSLRTGYEQYF. CDR3 coding DNA: TGTGCCAGCAGCTTAAGGACAGGGTACGAGCAGTACTTC.

As concerns this clone: The sample carries other DNA sequences with the same CDR3. The genes are TRBV4-1 and TRBJ2-3; perhaps TRBD2 as D (5 bases). The V end was cut by 0 bases, the J end by 0 bases, with 10 bases between. Germline-derived CDR1 and CDR2 are MGHRA and YSYEKL. This CDR3 comprises 16 residues. The CDR3 spells CASSQDRGTSTDTQYF. The CDR3 region has the DNA TGCGCCAGCAGCCAAGATCGGGGTACTAGCACAGATACGCAGTATTTT.